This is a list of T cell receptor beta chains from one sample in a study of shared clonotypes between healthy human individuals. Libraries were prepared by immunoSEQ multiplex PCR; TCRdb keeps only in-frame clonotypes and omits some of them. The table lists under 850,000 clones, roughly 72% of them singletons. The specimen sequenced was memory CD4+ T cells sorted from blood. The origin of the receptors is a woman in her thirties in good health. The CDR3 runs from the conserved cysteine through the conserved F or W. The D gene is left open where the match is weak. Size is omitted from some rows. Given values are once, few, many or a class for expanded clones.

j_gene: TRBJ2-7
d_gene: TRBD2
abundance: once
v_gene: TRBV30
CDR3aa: CACRTSGNSYEQYF
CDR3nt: TGTGCCTGTCGGACTAGCGGGAACTCCTACGAGCAGTACTTC

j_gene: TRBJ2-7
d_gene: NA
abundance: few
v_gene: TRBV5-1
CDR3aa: CASSLETGTFSYEQYF
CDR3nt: TGCGCCAGCAGCCTTGAAACCGGGACTTTCTCCTACGAGCAGTACTTC

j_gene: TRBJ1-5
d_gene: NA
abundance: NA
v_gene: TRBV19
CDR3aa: CASSIGSQQNQPQHF
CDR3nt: TGTGCCAGTAGTATCGGTTCACAACAAAATCAGCCCCAGCATTTT

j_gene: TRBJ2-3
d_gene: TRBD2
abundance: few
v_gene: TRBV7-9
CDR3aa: CASSLTRLAVNTDTQYF
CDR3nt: TGTGCCAGCAGCTTGACCCGACTAGCGGTAAACACAGATACGCAGTATTTT

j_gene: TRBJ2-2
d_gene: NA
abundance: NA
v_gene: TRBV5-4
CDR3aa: CASSFLGRMNTGELFF
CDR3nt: TGTGCCAGCAGCTTTCTTGGGAGGATGAACACCGGGGAGCTGTTTTTT

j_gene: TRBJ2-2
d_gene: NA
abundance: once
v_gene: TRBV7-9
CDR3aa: CASSLDRELIGELFF
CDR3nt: TGTGCCAGCAGCTTAGATCGGGAGTTGATCGGGGAGCTGTTTTTT

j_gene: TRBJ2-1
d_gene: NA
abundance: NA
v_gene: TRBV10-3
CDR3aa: CATKSPKMDEQFF
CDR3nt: TGTGCCACCAAGAGCCCGAAAATGGATGAGCAGTTCTTC

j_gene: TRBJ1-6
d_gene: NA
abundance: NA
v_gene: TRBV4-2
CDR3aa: CASSQERSPLHF
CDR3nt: TGTGCCAGCAGCCAAGAGCGCTCACCCCTCCACTTT

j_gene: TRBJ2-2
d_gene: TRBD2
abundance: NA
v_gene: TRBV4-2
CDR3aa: CASSQDRAGLAGVGNTGELFF
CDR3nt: TGTGCCAGCAGCCAAGATCGGGCGGGACTAGCGGGAGTAGGGAACACCGGGGAGCTGTTTTTT

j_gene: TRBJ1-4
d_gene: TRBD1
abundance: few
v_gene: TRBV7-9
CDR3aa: CASSLLGTAGEKLFF
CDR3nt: TGTGCCAGCAGCTTATTGGGGACAGCTGGTGAAAAACTGTTTTTT

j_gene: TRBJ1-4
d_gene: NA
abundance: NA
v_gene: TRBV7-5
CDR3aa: CASSPIANEKLFF
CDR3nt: TGTGCCAGCAGCCCAATTGCTAATGAAAAACTGTTTTTT

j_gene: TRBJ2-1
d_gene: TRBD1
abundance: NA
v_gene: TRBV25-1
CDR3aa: CASSLTRGLYNEQFF
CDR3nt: TGTGCCAGCAGTCTCACTAGGGGGCTTTACAATGAGCAGTTCTTC

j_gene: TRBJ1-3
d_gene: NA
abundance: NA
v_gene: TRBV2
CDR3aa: CASRGGGPGNTIYF
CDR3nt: TGTGCCAGCAGAGGAGGAGGTCCTGGAAACACCATATATTTT

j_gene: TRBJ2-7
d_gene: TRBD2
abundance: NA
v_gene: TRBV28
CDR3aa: CASSLPARGKYEQYF
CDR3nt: TGTGCCAGCAGTTTGCCGGCGCGGGGGAAATACGAGCAGTACTTC

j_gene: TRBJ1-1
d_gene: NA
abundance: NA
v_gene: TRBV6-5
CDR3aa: CASRTTENTEAFF
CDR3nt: TGTGCCAGCAGAACTACGGAGAACACTGAAGCTTTCTTT

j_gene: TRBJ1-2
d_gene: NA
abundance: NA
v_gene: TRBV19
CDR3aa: CASRFGGTNYGYTF
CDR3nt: TGTGCCAGTAGGTTCGGCGGAACTAACTATGGCTACACCTTC

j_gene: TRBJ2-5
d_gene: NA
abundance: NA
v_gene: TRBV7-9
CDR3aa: CASSSVGNQYF
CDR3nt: TGTGCCAGCAGTTCCGTGGGGAATCAGTACTTC

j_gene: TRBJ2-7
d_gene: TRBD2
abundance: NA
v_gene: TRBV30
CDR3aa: CAWSVPLGRGKDEQYF
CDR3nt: TGTGCCTGGAGTGTTCCCTTAGGGCGGGGGAAGGACGAGCAGTACTTC

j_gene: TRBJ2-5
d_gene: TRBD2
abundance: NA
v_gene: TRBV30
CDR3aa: CAWRVAGAGETQYF
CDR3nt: TGTGCCTGGAGGGTAGCGGGGGCGGGGGAGACCCAGTACTTC

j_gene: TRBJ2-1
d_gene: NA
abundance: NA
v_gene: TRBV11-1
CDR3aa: CASSFTSYNEQFF
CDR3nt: TGTGCCAGCAGCTTTACTAGTTACAATGAGCAGTTCTTC

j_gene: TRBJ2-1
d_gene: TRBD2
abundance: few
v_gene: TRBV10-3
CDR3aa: CAIAGEGNEQFF
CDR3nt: TGTGCCATCGCTGGGGAGGGAAATGAGCAGTTCTTC

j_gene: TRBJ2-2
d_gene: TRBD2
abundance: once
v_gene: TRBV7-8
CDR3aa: CASSTAGGGTGELFF
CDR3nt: TGTGCCAGCAGCACAGCGGGAGGAGGCACCGGGGAGCTGTTTTTT

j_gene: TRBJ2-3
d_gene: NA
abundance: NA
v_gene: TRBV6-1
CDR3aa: CATRPGGTDTQYF
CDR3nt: TGTGCCACCCGGCCAGGGGGCACAGATACGCAGTATTTT

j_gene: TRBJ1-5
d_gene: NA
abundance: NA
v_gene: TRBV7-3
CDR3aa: CASSGEWGQPQHF
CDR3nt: TGTGCCAGCAGCGGGGAGTGGGGTCAGCCCCAGCATTTT

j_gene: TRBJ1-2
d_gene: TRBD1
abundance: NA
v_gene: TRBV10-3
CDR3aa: CAITGQGFNYGYTF
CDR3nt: TGTGCCATCACCGGACAGGGGTTCAACTATGGCTACACCTTC

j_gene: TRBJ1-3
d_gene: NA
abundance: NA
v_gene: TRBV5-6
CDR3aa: CASSSTFAGNTIYF
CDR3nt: TGTGCCAGCAGCTCGACGTTCGCTGGAAACACCATATATTTT

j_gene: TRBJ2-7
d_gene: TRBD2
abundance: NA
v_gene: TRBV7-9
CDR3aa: CASSLAPLGLAGPHEQYF
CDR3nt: TGTGCCAGCAGCTTAGCCCCCTTGGGACTAGCGGGACCCCACGAGCAGTACTTC

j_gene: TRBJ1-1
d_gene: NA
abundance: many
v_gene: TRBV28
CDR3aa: CASSIGGRVDTEAFF
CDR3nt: TGTGCCAGCAGCATAGGCGGCAGGGTGGACACTGAAGCTTTCTTT

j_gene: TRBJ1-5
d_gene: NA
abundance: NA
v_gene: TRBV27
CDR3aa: CASGYNSNQPQHF
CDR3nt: TGTGCCAGCGGGTACAATAGCAATCAGCCCCAGCATTTT

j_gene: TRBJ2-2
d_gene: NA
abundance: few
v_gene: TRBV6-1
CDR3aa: CASKGNTGELFF
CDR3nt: TGTGCCAGCAAGGGCAACACCGGGGAGCTGTTTTTT

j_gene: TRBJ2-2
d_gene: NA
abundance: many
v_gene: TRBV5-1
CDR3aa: CASSLGQNTGELFF
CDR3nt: TGCGCCAGCAGCTTGGGACAGAACACCGGGGAGCTGTTTTTT

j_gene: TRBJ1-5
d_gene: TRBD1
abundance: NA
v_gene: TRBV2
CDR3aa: CASSRDRGRNQPQHF
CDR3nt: TGTGCCAGCAGCCGGGACAGGGGTCGAAATCAGCCCCAGCATTTT

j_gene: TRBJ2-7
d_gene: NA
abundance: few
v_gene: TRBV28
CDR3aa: CASGVYEQYF
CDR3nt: TGTGCCAGCGGTGTCTACGAGCAGTACTTC

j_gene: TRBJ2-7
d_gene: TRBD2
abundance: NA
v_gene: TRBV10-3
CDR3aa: CAISVLAGDEQYF
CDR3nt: TGTGCCATCAGTGTACTAGCGGGAGACGAGCAGTACTTC

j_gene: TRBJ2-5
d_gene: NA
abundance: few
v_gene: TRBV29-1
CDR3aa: CSVEDWAGKETQYF
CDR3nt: TGCAGCGTTGAGGATTGGGCAGGGAAAGAGACCCAGTACTTC

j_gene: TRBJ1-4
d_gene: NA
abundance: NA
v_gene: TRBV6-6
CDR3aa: CASSPKLANEKLFF
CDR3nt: TGTGCCAGCAGCCCCAAATTAGCTAATGAAAAACTGTTTTTT

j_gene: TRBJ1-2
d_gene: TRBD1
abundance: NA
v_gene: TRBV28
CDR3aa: CASRAGTGDGYTF
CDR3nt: TGTGCCAGCAGGGCAGGGACAGGGGACGGCTACACCTTC

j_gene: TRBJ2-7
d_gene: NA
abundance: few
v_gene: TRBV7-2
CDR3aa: CASSLAVHSYEQYF
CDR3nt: TGTGCCAGCAGCTTAGCGGTCCACTCCTACGAGCAGTACTTC

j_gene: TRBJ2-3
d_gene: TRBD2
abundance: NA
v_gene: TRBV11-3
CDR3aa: CASSGLAGNGADTQYF
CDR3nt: TGTGCCAGCAGCGGACTAGCGGGAAACGGGGCAGATACGCAGTATTTT

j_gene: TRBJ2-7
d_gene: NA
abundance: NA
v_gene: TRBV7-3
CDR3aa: CASSRDSSYEQYF
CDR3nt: TGTGCCAGCAGCCGGGACTCGTCCTACGAGCAGTACTTC

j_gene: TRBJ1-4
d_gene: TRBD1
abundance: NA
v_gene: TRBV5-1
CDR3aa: CASSLTGDSPNEKLFF
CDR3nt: TGCGCCAGCAGCTTGACGGGGGACAGCCCTAATGAAAAACTGTTTTTT

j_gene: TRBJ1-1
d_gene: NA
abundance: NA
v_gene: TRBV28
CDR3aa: CASSPPGLFEAFF
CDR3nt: TGTGCCAGCAGTCCCCCAGGACTATTTGAAGCTTTCTTT

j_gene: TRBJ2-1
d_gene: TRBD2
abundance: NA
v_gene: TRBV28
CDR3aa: CASRPTLAGVNEQFF
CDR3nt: TGTGCCAGCAGGCCGACTCTAGCGGGAGTGAATGAGCAGTTCTTC

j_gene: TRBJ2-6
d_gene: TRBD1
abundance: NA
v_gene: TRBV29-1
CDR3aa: CSVGQGLSGANVLTF
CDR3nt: TGCAGCGTTGGACAGGGCCTCTCTGGGGCCAACGTCCTGACTTTC

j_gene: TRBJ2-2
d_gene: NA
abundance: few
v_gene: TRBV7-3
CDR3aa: CASSPSRNTGELFF
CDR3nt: TGTGCCAGCAGCCCTAGCAGAAACACCGGGGAGCTGTTTTTT

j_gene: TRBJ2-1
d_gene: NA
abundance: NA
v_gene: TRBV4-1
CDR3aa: CASSLRGGKRGYNEQFF
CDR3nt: TGCGCCAGCAGCCTCAGAGGTGGTAAGAGGGGATACAATGAGCAGTTCTTC

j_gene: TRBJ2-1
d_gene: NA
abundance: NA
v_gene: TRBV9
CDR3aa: CASSGVGTTVGGEQFF
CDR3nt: TGTGCCAGCAGCGGGGTTGGAACCACCGTAGGGGGTGAGCAGTTCTTC

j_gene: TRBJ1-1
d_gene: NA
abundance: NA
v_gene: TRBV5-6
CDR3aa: CASSLAWGGSTEAFF
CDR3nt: TGTGCCAGCAGCTTGGCGTGGGGGGGAAGCACTGAAGCTTTCTTT

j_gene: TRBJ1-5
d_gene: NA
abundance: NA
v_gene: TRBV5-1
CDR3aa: CASSLEGGQPQHF
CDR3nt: TGCGCCAGCAGCTTGGAAGGTGGCCAGCCCCAGCATTTT

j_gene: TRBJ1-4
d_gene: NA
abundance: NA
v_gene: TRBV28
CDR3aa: CASSFYKPRINEKLFF
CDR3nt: TGTGCCAGCAGTTTTTATAAGCCCAGAATTAATGAAAAACTGTTTTTT

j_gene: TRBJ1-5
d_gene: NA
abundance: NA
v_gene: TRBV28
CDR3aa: CASSIHHGGRNQPQHF
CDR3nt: TGTGCCAGCAGTATACATCATGGGGGACGCAATCAGCCCCAGCATTTT

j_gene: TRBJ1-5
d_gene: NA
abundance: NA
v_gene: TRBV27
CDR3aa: CASSSDPGRPQHF
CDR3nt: TGTGCCAGCAGTTCGGACCCCGGCAGGCCCCAGCATTTT

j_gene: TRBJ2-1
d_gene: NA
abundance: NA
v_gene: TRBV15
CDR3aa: CATSRDNGRRTFF
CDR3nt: TGTGCCACCAGCAGAGATAACGGGCGCCGAACGTTCTTC